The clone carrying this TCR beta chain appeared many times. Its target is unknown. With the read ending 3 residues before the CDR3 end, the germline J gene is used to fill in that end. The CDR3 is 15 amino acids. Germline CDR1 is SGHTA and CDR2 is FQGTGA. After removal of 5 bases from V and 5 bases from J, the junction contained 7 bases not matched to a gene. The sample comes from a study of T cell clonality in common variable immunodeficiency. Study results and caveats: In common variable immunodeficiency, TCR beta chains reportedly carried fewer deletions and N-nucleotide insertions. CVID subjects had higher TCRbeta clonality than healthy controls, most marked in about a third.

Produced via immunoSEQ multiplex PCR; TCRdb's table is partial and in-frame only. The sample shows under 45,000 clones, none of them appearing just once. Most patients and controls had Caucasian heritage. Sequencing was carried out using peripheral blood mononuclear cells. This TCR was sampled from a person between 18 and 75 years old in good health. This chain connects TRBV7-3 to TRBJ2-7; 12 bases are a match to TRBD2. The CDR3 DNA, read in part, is TGTGCCAGCAGCCTCGGGACTAGCGGGTGGGACGAG. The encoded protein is CASSLGTSGWDE. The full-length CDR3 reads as CASSLGTSGWDEQYF.